This T cell receptor (beta chain) emerged from a study of identical twins. Study results and caveats: There was more out-of-frame TCR alpha sharing in monozygotic twins than models estimated.

The CDR3 length is 18 residues. CDR1 and CDR2 (germline): SGHRS, YFSETQ. V lost 4 bases and J lost 0; bases outside the gene matches: 14. Notes on this clonotype: The antigen is not known.

One entry per CDR3 protein, called by TCRdb with MiXCR from the 5' RACE reads. The data contain approximately 500,000 distinct CDR3 sequences, about 15% of them singletons. These data also featured in a second study, about yellow fever vaccine responses in identical twins.

The receptor comes from a woman aged 18-29 years in good health. This chain connects TRBV5-1 to TRBJ2-3; 7 nucleotides line up with TRBD1. Sequenced input: CD4+ T cells sorted from blood. CDR3 DNA sequence: TGCGCCAGCAGCAGACAGGGTACGAACGGGATCAGCACAGATACGCAGTATTTT. Protein sequence: CASSRQGTNGISTDTQYF.